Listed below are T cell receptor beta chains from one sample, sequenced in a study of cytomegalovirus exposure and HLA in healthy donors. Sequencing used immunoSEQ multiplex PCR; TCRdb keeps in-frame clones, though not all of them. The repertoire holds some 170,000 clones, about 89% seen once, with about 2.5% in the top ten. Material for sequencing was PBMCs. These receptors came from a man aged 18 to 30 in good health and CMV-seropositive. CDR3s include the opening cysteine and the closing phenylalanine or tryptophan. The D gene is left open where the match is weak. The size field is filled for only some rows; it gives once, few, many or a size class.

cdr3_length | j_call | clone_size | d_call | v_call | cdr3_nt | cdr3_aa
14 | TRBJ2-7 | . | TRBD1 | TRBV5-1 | TGCGCCAGCAGCCAAGAGACAGGGGCGGTCGAGCAGTACTTC | CASSQETGAVEQYF
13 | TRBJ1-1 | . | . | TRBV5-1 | TGCGCCAGCAGCTTGGCCTTGCAGGATGAAGCTTTCTTT | CASSLALQDEAFF
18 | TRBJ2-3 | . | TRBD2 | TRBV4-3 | TGCGCCAGCAGCCAAGGGACACTAGCGGGGGGGCCGGCAGATACGCAGTATTTT | CASSQGTLAGGPADTQYF
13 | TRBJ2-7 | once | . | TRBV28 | TGTGCCAGCTCAGGGGTCCTCCTAGACGAGCAGTACTTC | CASSGVLLDEQYF
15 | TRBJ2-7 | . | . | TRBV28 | TGTGCCAGCAGTTTATTCTGGACTAACTCCTACGAGCAGTACTTC | CASSLFWTNSYEQYF
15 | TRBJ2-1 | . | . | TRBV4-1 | TGCGCCAGCAGCCTTGGACAAGGGGCTGACAATGAGCAGTTCTTC | CASSLGQGADNEQFF
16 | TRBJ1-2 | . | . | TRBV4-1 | TGCGCCAGCAGCCAAGATTATACAGGGAGTTCTCATGGCTACACCTTC | CASSQDYTGSSHGYTF
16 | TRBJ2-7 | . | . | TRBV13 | TGTGCCAGCAGCTTAGGCGGATTGGAGGGAGGCTACGAGCAGTACTTC | CASSLGGLEGGYEQYF
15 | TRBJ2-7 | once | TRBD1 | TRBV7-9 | TGTGCCAGCAGCTCCCAGGGGGCGCGTCCCTACGAGCAGTACTTC | CASSSQGARPYEQYF
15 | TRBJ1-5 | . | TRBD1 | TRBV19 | TGTGCCAGTAGTACATCCAGGGGGCAGGATCAGCCCCAGCATTTT | CASSTSRGQDQPQHF
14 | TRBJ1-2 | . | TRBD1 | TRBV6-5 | TGTGCCAGCAGTAGACAGGGTCCGAGAAGTGGCTACACCTTC | CASSRQGPRSGYTF
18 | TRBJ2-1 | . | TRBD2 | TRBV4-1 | TGCGCCAGCAGCCAAGTACCACCCCCGGGACTAGCGGGAGCATGGCAGTTCTTC | CASSQVPPPGLAGAWQFF
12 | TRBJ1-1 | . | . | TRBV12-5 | TGTGCTAGTGGTTTGGCGACAGGTGAAGCTTTCTTT | CASGLATGEAFF
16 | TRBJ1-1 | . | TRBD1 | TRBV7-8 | TGTGCCAGCAGCTTAGGACAGGGAATGGCGTACACTGAAGCTTTCTTT | CASSLGQGMAYTEAFF
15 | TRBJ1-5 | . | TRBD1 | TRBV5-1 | TGCGCCAGCAGCTTGGAAGGGACAGGGGATCAGCCCCAGCATTTT | CASSLEGTGDQPQHF
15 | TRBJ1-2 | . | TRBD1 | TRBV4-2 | TGTGCCAGCAGCCCAGCCGGGACAGGGAGATATGGCTACACCTTC | CASSPAGTGRYGYTF
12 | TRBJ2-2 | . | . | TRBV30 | TGTGCCTGGAGGGACACCCGAAGGTGGCTGTTTTTT | CAWRDTRRWLFF
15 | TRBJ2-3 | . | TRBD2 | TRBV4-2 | TGTGCCAGCAGCCAAGGGGCGGGGGGCACAGATACGCAGTATTTT | CASSQGAGGTDTQYF
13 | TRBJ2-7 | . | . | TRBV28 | TGTGCCAGCAGGGGGGCAGGAGCCTACGAGCAGTACTTC | CASRGAGAYEQYF
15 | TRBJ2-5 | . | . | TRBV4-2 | TGTGCCAGCAGCCAAGCTCTCGGGGATTCGGAGACCCAGTACTTC | CASSQALGDSETQYF
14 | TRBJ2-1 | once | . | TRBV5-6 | TGTGCCAGCAGCTTTGGCCGATTGTACAATGAGCAGTTCTTC | CASSFGRLYNEQFF
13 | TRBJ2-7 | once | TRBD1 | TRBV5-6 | TGTGCCAGCAGCTTAACAGGGGGCCACGAGCAGTACTTC | CASSLTGGHEQYF
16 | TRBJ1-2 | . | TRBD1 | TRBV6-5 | TGTGCCAGCAGTTACGCCGAGGGGGCAGAATCGAGTGGCTACACCTTC | CASSYAEGAESSGYTF
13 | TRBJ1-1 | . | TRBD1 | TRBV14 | TGTGCCAGCAGCCGACAGGGAAGCCCTGAAGCTTTCTTT | CASSRQGSPEAFF
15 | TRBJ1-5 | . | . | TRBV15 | TGTGCCACCAGCAGAGATAAAGGGAGGGGTCAGCCCCAGCATTTT | CATSRDKGRGQPQHF
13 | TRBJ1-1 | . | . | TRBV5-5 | TGTGCCAGCAGCTTGGCCAGGCCCTCTGAAGCTTTCTTT | CASSLARPSEAFF
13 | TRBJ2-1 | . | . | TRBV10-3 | TGTGCCACCCAAGGCCAGGGGTACAATGAGCAGTTCTTC | CATQGQGYNEQFF
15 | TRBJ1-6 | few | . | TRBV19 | TGTGCCAGTAGTATAGGCGGTGCGGGAAATTCACCCCTCCACTTT | CASSIGGAGNSPLHF
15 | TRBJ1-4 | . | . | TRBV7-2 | TGTGCCAGCAGCTCGTGGGTTGGAGGAGATGAAAAACTGTTTTTT | CASSSWVGGDEKLFF
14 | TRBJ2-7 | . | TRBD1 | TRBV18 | TGTGCCAGCTCATCCGGGACAGGGGTGGGCGAGCAGTACTTC | CASSSGTGVGEQYF
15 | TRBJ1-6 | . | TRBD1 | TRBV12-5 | TGTGCTAGTGGACGGACAGGGGTATTCGATTCACCCCTCCACTTT | CASGRTGVFDSPLHF
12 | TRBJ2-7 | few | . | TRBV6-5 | TGTGCCTCCTCTCGGACATCCTACGAGCAGTACTTC | CASSRTSYEQYF
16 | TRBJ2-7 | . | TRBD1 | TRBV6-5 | TGTGCCAGCAGTTACTCCCCGCGGACAGGGCGCTACGAGCAGTACTTC | CASSYSPRTGRYEQYF
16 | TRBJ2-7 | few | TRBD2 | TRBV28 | TGTGCCAGCTTCGGGGAAGGTCCGGGACTAGCCTACGAGCAGTACTTC | CASFGEGPGLAYEQYF
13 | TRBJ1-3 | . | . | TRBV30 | TGTGCCTGGTCGGGGTTCTCTGGAAACACCATATATTTT | CAWSGFSGNTIYF
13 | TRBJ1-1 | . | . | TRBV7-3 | TGTGCCAGCAGCCCTGACAGTTTCACTGAAGCTTTCTTT | CASSPDSFTEAFF
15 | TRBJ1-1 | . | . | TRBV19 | TGTGCCAGTAGTATAGCTGTAGTCTGGAGAGGTGAAGCTTTCTTT | CASSIAVVWRGEAFF
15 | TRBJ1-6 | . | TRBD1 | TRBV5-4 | TGTGCCAGCAGCAAGAACCGGGACAGCTATTCACCCCTCCACTTT | CASSKNRDSYSPLHF
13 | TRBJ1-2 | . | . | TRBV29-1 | TGCAGCGTTGAAGTGTACAGATCCTATGGCTACACCTTC | CSVEVYRSYGYTF
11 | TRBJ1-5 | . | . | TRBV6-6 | TGTGCCAGCAGCGAGGGACAGCCCCAGCATTTT | CASSEGQPQHF
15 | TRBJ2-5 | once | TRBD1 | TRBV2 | TGTGCCAGCAGTTACTCGAGTGAGGGGGCAGAGACCCAGTACTTC | CASSYSSEGAETQYF
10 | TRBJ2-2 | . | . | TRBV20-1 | TGCAGTGCCAAAGCTGGGGAGCTGTTTTTT | CSAKAGELFF
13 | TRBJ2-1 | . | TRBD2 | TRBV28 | TGTGCCAGCAGTTTAGCGGGAGTAGATGAGCAGTTCTTC | CASSLAGVDEQFF
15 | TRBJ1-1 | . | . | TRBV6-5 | TGTGCCAGCAGTTACTCTCCAGGCGGGGGCACTGAAGCTTTCTTT | CASSYSPGGGTEAFF
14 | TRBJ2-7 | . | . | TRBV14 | TGTGCCAGCAGCCAGAGTCTAGTCCCCTACGAGCAGTACTTC | CASSQSLVPYEQYF
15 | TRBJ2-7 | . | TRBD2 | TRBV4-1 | TGCGCCAGCAGCCAATCTCTAGCGGGCCCGTTGGAGCAGTACTTC | CASSQSLAGPLEQYF
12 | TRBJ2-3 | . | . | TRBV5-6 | TGTGCCAGCAGCACGGGGGCAGATACGCAGTATTTT | CASSTGADTQYF
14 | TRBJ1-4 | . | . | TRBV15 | TGTGCCACCAGAGAGGGTACAACTAATGAAAAACTGTTTTTT | CATREGTTNEKLFF
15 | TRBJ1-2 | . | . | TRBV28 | TGTGCCAGCAGTTTGGGCAGGGTTACTAACTATGGCTACACCTTC | CASSLGRVTNYGYTF
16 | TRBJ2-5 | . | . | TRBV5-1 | TGCGCCAGCAGGGGCCTACAGGGAAGTGGTAGCGAGACCCAGTACTTC | CASRGLQGSGSETQYF
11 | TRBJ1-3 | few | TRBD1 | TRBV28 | TGTGCCAGCAGTCGACAGGGTATCATATATTTT | CASSRQGIIYF
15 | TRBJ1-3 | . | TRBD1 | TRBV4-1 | TGCGCCAGCAGCCAACCACGACAGGGTAGAAACACCATATATTTT | CASSQPRQGRNTIYF
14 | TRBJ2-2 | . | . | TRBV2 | TGTGCCACCAGAAGGCAGGTGAACACCGGGGAGCTGTTTTTT | CATRRQVNTGELFF